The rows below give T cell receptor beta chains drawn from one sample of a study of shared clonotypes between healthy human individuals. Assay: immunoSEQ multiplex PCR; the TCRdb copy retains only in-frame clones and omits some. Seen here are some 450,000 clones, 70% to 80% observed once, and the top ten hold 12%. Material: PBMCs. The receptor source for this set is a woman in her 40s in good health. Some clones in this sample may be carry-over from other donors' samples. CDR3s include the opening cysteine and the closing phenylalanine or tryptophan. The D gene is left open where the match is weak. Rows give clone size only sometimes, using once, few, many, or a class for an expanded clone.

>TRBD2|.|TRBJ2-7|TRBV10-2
TGCGCCAGCAGTGGGACTAGCGGGAGGGTGGGGGAGCAGTACTTC
CASSGTSGRVGEQYF
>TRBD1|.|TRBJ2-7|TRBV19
TGTGCCAGTAGTGACTCCGGGACAGGGGCCCCCTACGAGCAGTACTTC
CASSDSGTGAPYEQYF
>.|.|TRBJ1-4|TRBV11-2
TGTGCCAGCAGCCCCCGGACGGATCTTAATGAAAAACTGTTTTTT
CASSPRTDLNEKLFF
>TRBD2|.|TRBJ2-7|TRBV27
TGTGCCAGCAGTCTAGCGGGACGCTCCTACGAGCAGTACTTC
CASSLAGRSYEQYF
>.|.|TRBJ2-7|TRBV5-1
TGCGCCAGCAGTATCATTGGGGGCTACGAGCAGTACTTC
CASSIIGGYEQYF
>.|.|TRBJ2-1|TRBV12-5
TGTGCTAGTGGTTTGGTACTAGGCAGGGAGAGGCCCTACAATGAGCAGTTCTTC
CASGLVLGRERPYNEQFF
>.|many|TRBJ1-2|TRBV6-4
TGTGCCAGCAGTGACGTGGGTGTGGATGGCTACACCTTC
CASSDVGVDGYTF
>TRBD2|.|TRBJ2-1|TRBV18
TGTGCCAGCTCACCACCAGTTGCGGGAGGTTACAATGAGCAGTTCTTC
CASSPPVAGGYNEQFF
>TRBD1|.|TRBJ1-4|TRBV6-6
TGTGCCAGCAGTTCCCCGGGACAGGGAGATGAAAAACTGTTTTTT
CASSSPGQGDEKLFF
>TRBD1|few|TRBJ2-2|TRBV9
TGTGCCAGCAGCCGGAGGGACAGGGGGCCGAACACCGGGGAGCTGTTTTTT
CASSRRDRGPNTGELFF
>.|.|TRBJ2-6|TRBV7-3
TGTGCCAGCAGCTTAACAGGGTCTGGGGCCAACGTCCTGACTTTC
CASSLTGSGANVLTF
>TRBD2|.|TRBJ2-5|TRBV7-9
TGTGCCAGCAGCTGGGAGGGGCTGGGAGAGACCCAGTACTTC
CASSWEGLGETQYF
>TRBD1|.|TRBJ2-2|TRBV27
TGTGCCAGCAGTTTATCCCCGGGACAGGGTGGGACCGGGGAGCTGTTTTTT
CASSLSPGQGGTGELFF
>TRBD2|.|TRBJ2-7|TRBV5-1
TGCGCCAGCAGCCCATGGACTAGCGGGAACTACGAGCAGTACTTC
CASSPWTSGNYEQYF
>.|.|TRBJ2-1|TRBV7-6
TGTGCCAGCAGCTTAGGAGGTCGGGGACGTCAGGGGCAGTTCTTC
CASSLGGRGRQGQFF
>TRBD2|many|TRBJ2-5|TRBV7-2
TGTGCCAGCAGCGCCCAGACTAGCGCAGAGACCCAGTACTTC
CASSAQTSAETQYF
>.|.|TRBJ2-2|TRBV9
TGTGCCAGCTCGTCGACTACGAACACCGGGGAGCTGTTTTTT
CASSSTTNTGELFF
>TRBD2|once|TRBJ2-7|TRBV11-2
TGTGCCAGCAGCTTAATCTCCCGTAGCGGGAGATACGAGCAGTACTTC
CASSLISRSGRYEQYF
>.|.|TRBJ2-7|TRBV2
TGTGCCAGCAGCACAGGGTTCCACGAGCAGTACTTC
CASSTGFHEQYF
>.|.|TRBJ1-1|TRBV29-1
TGCAGCGTTGAGTTAAGGGTACTAAACACTGAAGCTTTCTTT
CSVELRVLNTEAFF
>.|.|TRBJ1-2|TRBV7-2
TGTGCCAGCAGCTTGGGGGCCAGGGATTATGGCTACACCTTC
CASSLGARDYGYTF
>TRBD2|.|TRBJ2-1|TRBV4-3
TGCGCCAGCAGCCAAGAAAGGACTAGTGGGGGTGCAAATGAGCAGTTCTTC
CASSQERTSGGANEQFF
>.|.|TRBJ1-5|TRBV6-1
TGTGCCAGCAGTGGCCGGGGGGACCGCATAGGTCAGCCCCAGCATTTT
CASSGRGDRIGQPQHF
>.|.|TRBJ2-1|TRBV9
TGTGCCAGCAGCGCTACTAGCTACAATGAGCAGTTCTTC
CASSATSYNEQFF
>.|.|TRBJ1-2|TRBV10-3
TGTGCCATCAGTGGACATGTCGACTATGGCTACACCTTC
CAISGHVDYGYTF
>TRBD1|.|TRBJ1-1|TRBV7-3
TGTGCCAGCAGCCCCGGGACAGAGATTGAAGCTTTCTTT
CASSPGTEIEAFF
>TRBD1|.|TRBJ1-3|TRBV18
TGTGCCAGCTCACGGGACAGGGTATCTGGAAACACCATATATTTT
CASSRDRVSGNTIYF
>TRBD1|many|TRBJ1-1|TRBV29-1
TGCAGCGTGGAAGGGGGCCGTTTCCCTGAAGCTTTCTTT
CSVEGGRFPEAFF
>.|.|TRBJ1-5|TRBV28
TGTGCCAGCAGACAAGGACAGCAAATTCAGCCCCAGCATTTT
CASRQGQQIQPQHF
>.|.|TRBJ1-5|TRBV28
TGTGCCAGCAGATCCGCGGGGGGGGAGTATCAGCCCCAGCATTTT
CASRSAGGEYQPQHF
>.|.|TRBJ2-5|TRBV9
TGTGCCAGCAGCGTAGTGGGAGCCTCAGACCAGTACTTC
CASSVVGASDQYF
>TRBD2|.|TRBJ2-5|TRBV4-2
TGTGCCAGCAGCTACAGACTAGCGGGAGAAGAGACCCAGTACTTC
CASSYRLAGEETQYF
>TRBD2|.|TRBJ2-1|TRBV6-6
TGTGCCAGCAGTAAAGGGACTAGCGGCAATGAGCAGTTCTTC
CASSKGTSGNEQFF
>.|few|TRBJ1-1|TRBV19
TGTGCCAGTAGTATAGCGGGTGCAGTGAACACTGAAGCTTTCTTT
CASSIAGAVNTEAFF
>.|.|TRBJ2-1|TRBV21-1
TGTGCCAGCAGCAAAGGGCAAAAGCGGGATGAGCAGTTCTTC
CASSKGQKRDEQFF
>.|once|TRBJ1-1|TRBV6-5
TGTGCCAGCAGTTACACAGGTTTTAACACTGAAGCTTTCTTT
CASSYTGFNTEAFF
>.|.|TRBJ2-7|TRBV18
TGTGCCAGCTCACCCGCAGCCCCGGACTACGAGCAGTACTTC
CASSPAAPDYEQYF
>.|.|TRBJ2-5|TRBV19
TGTGCCACCAAAGCACCCGGCTACGAGCAGAACTTC
CATKAPGYEQNF
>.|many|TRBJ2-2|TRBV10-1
TGCGCCAGCAGTGAGCGTAGCGGACCCCCTACCGGGGAGCTGTTTTTT
CASSERSGPPTGELFF
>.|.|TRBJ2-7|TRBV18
TGTGCCAGCTCACCAGCTCCACAGCTCTACGAGCAGTACTTC
CASSPAPQLYEQYF
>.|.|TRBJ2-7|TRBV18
TGTGCCAGCTCACCACCGGGCGGAAAAGCCTACGAGCAGTACTTC
CASSPPGGKAYEQYF
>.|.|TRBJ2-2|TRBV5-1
TGCGCCAGCAGCTTGGTTTCGGACCCCGGGGAGCTGTTTTTT
CASSLVSDPGELFF
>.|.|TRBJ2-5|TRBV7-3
TGTGCCAGCAGCTCGGGACCGCGGGAGACCCAGTACTTC
CASSSGPRETQYF
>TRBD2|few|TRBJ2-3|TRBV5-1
TGCGCCAGCAGCTTGCTCCCCAGCAGCGGGAGTGGCACAGATACGCAGTATTTT
CASSLLPSSGSGTDTQYF
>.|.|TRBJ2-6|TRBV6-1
TGTGCCAGCAGTGAAGCCTGGGGGTCTGGGGCCAACGTCCTGACTTTC
CASSEAWGSGANVLTF
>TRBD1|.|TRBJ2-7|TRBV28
TGTGCCAGCAGTTTAAGGGGGCCGGGCTCCTACGAGCAGTACTTC
CASSLRGPGSYEQYF
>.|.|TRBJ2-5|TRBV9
TGTGCCAGCAGCCCGACGTCTGGGACCCAGTACTTC
CASSPTSGTQYF
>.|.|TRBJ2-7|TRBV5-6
TGTGCCAGCAACGCCCCCAGCGGCTCCTACGAGCAGTACTTC
CASNAPSGSYEQYF
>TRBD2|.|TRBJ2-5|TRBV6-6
TGTGCCAGCAGTGGGGGACTAGCGGGAGGGCGAAAGACCCAGTACTTC
CASSGGLAGGRKTQYF
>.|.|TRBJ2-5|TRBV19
TGTGCCAGTAGTATAGATCGGGAGACCCAGTACTTC
CASSIDRETQYF
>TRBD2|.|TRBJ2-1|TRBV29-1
TGCAGCGCAACAGGTGTGGTAGCGGGGGGCAATGAGCAGTTCTTC
CSATGVVAGGNEQFF
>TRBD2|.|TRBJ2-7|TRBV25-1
TGTGCCAGCAGTGATTCTGGCGGGGGAGGCCACGAGCAGTACTTC
CASSDSGGGGHEQYF
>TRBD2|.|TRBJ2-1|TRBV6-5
TGTGCCAGCAGTTACGGGACTAGCGGGTACAATGAGCAGTTCTTC
CASSYGTSGYNEQFF
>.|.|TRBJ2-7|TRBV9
TGTGCCAGCAGCGTAGGAGCAGCGTTGACCTACGAGCAGTACTTC
CASSVGAALTYEQYF
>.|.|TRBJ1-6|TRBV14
TGTGCCAGCAGCCGGGACCATAATTCACCCCTCCACTTT
CASSRDHNSPLHF
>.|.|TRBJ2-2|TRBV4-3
TGCGCCAGCAGCCAAGATTCAGGTCCCACCGGGGAGCTGTTTTTT
CASSQDSGPTGELFF
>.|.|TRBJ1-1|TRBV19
TGTGCCAGTACCTATGCGGTGAACACTGAAGCTTTCTTT
CASTYAVNTEAFF
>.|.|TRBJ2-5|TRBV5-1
TGCGCCAGCAGGGCACAAGAGACCCAGTACTTC
CASRAQETQYF
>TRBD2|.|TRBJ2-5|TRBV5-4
TGTGCCAGCAGCACCCAATTAGCGGGAGTAAAGGAGACCCAGTACTTC
CASSTQLAGVKETQYF